These T cell receptor beta chains were read from a single sample in a study of blood T cell repertoires in COVID-19. This table comes from immunoSEQ multiplex PCR, and its TCRdb copy is limited to in-frame clones, with some not included. This sample carries tens of thousands of clones, around four fifths of them seen once, and the ten largest clones take under 6%. Input material: peripheral blood. These receptors were obtained from a human donor in a cohort sampled during active COVID-19. CDR3s include the opening cysteine and the closing phenylalanine or tryptophan. The D gene is left open where the match is weak.

j_gene | d_gene | v_gene | CDR3nt | CDR3aa
TRBJ2-1 | - | TRBV19 | TGTGCCAGTAAGAACTCTCCTAACAATGAGCAGTTCTTC | CASKNSPNNEQFF
TRBJ2-1 | TRBD1 | TRBV7-9 | TGTGCCATCCCGGGACAGGGGGCTCGGGAGCAGTTCTTC | CAIPGQGAREQFF
TRBJ1-1 | - | TRBV25-1 | TGTGCCAGCAGTGAAGTTTCATTGAACACTGAAGCTTTCTTT | CASSEVSLNTEAFF
TRBJ2-5 | TRBD2 | TRBV11-2 | TGTGCCAGCAGCCCGACTAGCGCCACGGGGACCCAGTACTTC | CASSPTSATGTQYF
TRBJ2-7 | - | TRBV6-1 | TGTGCCAGCAGAGAAGGGGGACTGCGGATTTACGAGCAGTACTTC | CASREGGLRIYEQYF
TRBJ2-7 | TRBD1 | TRBV11-2 | TGTGCCAGCAGCCGAGACAGGGGCGACGAGCAGTACTTC | CASSRDRGDEQYF
TRBJ2-2 | - | TRBV24-1 | TGTGCCACCAGTGATTATAGGGGGAGTTCGGAGCTGTTTTTT | CATSDYRGSSELFF
TRBJ2-1 | TRBD2 | TRBV14 | TGTGCCAGCAGCCTTCGACTAGCGGGGGGGTACAATGAGCAGTTCTTC | CASSLRLAGGYNEQFF
TRBJ1-1 | TRBD1 | TRBV28 | TGTGCCAGCAGGGGGGGCAGGGGGTCAGCTTTCTTT | CASRGGRGSAFF
TRBJ2-1 | TRBD2 | TRBV11-2 | TGTGCCAGCAGCTTCCGGGGGGACAATGAGCAGTTCTTC | CASSFRGDNEQFF
TRBJ2-2 | - | TRBV6-4 | TGTGCCAGCAGTAACAAAGCGAACACCGGGGAGCTGTTTTTT | CASSNKANTGELFF
TRBJ2-7 | TRBD2 | TRBV2 | TGTGCCAGCAGTTCTAGCGGGGGGGTCTACGAGCAGTACTTC | CASSSSGGVYEQYF